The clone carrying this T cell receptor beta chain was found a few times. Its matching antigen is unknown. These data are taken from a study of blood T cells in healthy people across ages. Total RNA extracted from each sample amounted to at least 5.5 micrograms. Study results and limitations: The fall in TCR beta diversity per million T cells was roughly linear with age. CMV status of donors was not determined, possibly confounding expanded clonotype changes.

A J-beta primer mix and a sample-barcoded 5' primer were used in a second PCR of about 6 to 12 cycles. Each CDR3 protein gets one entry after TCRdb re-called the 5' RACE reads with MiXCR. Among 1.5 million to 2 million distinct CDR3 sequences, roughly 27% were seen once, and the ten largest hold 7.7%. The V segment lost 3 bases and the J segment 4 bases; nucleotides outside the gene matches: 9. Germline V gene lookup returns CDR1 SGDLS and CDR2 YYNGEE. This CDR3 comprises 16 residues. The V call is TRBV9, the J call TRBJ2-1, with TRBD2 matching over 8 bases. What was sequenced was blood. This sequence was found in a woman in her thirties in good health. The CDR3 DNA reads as TGTGCCAGCAGCGCCATGACCGGGAGGGAATACAATGAGCAGTTCTTC. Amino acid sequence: CASSAMTGREYNEQFF. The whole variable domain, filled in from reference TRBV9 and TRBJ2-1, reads DSGVTQTPKHLITATGQRVTLRCSPRSGDLSVYWYQQSLDQGLQFLIQYYNGEERAKGNILERFSAQQFPDLHSELNLSSLELGDSALYFCASSAMTGREYNEQFFGPGTRLTVL.